This entry features one TCR beta chain sequence. This sample was taken from a study of metastatic and nonmetastatic thyroid tumors. Study summary: Repertoires from blood and tumor or nodule tissue of malignant and benign thyroid patients were compared.

V shed 3 bases and J shed 7 bases, with 19 bases lying between them. Looked up from germline, CDR1 is DFQATT and CDR2 is SNEGSKA (reference sequence). The CDR3 has 15 amino acids. None of the patients had undergone any treatment ahead of thyroid surgery. TCRdb re-clonotyped the PCR reads through MiXCR. The data show 45,000 to 50,000 clones, with about 20% seen just once and approximately 3.8% held by the top ten. This receptor was obtained from a male donor with papillary thyroid cancer or a benign thyroid nodule (not recorded which). Some clones in this sample may be carry-over from other donors' samples. The chain is built from TRBV20-1 and TRBJ2-1; unclear D gene. The material sequenced was blood. CDR3 loop: CSASGWARKTNEQFF. The CDR3 DNA is TGCAGTGCTAGCGGCTGGGCTAGAAAGACGAATGAGCAGTTCTTC.